Listed below are T cell receptor beta chains from one sample, sequenced in a study of radiotherapy plus CTLA-4 blockade in lung cancer. The method was immunoSEQ multiplex PCR; TCRdb's version includes in-frame clones alone and lacks a portion of them. The sample holds 80,000 to 100,000 clones; roughly 74% are singletons and the top ten take 2.8%. The sequencing used peripheral blood, collected from a patient treated with radiotherapy plus ipilimumab. The receptor set was obtained from a human donor with non-small cell lung cancer who had a partial response to radiotherapy plus ipilimumab. Some clones in this sample may be carry-over from other donors' samples. Each CDR3 is given with its conserved first and last residue. Each record gives: D gene, V gene, J gene, CDR3 protein. D genes are given only for firm matches.

d_gene: TRBD2
v_gene: TRBV5-1
j_gene: TRBJ2-5
CDR3aa: CASSLGSSGGQETQYF

d_gene: -
v_gene: TRBV7-2
j_gene: TRBJ2-3
CDR3aa: CASSLLAGPTDTQYF

d_gene: TRBD2
v_gene: TRBV5-5
j_gene: TRBJ2-2
CDR3aa: CASSLRLAGSKLFF

d_gene: -
v_gene: TRBV7-8
j_gene: TRBJ1-1
CDR3aa: CASSSGNWNTEAFF

d_gene: -
v_gene: TRBV5-1
j_gene: TRBJ2-1
CDR3aa: CASSLVGGNEQFF

d_gene: TRBD1
v_gene: TRBV2
j_gene: -
CDR3aa: CASSETGGAGYEQYF

d_gene: -
v_gene: TRBV6-4
j_gene: TRBJ2-3
CDR3aa: CASSEGGADSTDTQYF

d_gene: TRBD1
v_gene: TRBV6-6
j_gene: TRBJ1-1
CDR3aa: CASRAGQPNTEAFF

d_gene: -
v_gene: TRBV11-2
j_gene: TRBJ2-5
CDR3aa: CASSSPSTGFQLTMETQYF

d_gene: TRBD2
v_gene: TRBV19
j_gene: TRBJ2-1
CDR3aa: CASSKTKGGNGNEQFF

d_gene: -
v_gene: TRBV5-1
j_gene: TRBJ1-2
CDR3aa: CASSLGDGGKGYTF

d_gene: -
v_gene: TRBV5-1
j_gene: TRBJ2-5
CDR3aa: CASSWGERQETQYF

d_gene: TRBD2
v_gene: TRBV19
j_gene: TRBJ2-3
CDR3aa: CAGSRDYSDTQYF

d_gene: -
v_gene: TRBV19
j_gene: TRBJ1-5
CDR3aa: CASSGGDVNQPQHF

d_gene: -
v_gene: TRBV7-2
j_gene: TRBJ1-1
CDR3aa: CASSPFLGFSMNTEAFF

d_gene: -
v_gene: TRBV1
j_gene: TRBJ1-1
CDR3aa: CTSSHWGPSRDPMFPTEAFF

d_gene: -
v_gene: TRBV25-1
j_gene: TRBJ2-2
CDR3aa: CASSEFRVTGELFF

d_gene: -
v_gene: TRBV5-4
j_gene: TRBJ1-6
CDR3aa: CASTAYNSPLHF

d_gene: -
v_gene: TRBV27
j_gene: TRBJ1-6
CDR3aa: CASSLTFSSPLHF

d_gene: -
v_gene: TRBV7-2
j_gene: TRBJ2-5
CDR3aa: CASSLGSRGRDSWKETQYF

d_gene: -
v_gene: TRBV7-6
j_gene: TRBJ2-7
CDR3aa: CASSLNTGQTNEQYF

d_gene: TRBD1
v_gene: TRBV5-1
j_gene: TRBJ1-2
CDR3aa: CASSPWADRVGSYGYTF

d_gene: -
v_gene: TRBV6-1
j_gene: TRBJ1-5
CDR3aa: CASSEGQGQNQPQHF

d_gene: -
v_gene: TRBV20-1
j_gene: TRBJ2-7
CDR3aa: CSPRSYEQYF

d_gene: -
v_gene: TRBV5-1
j_gene: TRBJ2-1
CDR3aa: CASSFLVGGNEQFF

d_gene: TRBD1
v_gene: TRBV6-1
j_gene: TRBJ1-5
CDR3aa: CASRPGQHQPQHF

d_gene: -
v_gene: TRBV23-1
j_gene: TRBJ1-5
CDR3aa: CASSHLRGSFGNQPQHF

d_gene: -
v_gene: TRBV18
j_gene: TRBJ2-3
CDR3aa: CASSATGPDTQYF

d_gene: -
v_gene: TRBV5-1
j_gene: TRBJ2-1
CDR3aa: CASSLEVLASNEQFF

d_gene: TRBD1
v_gene: TRBV4-2
j_gene: TRBJ1-3
CDR3aa: CASSQDLDRGSGNTIYF

d_gene: TRBD2
v_gene: TRBV2
j_gene: TRBJ2-7
CDR3aa: CASSATSGFYEQYF

d_gene: TRBD1
v_gene: TRBV29-1
j_gene: TRBJ1-1
CDR3aa: CSVGRTGEAFF

d_gene: TRBD1
v_gene: TRBV7-8
j_gene: TRBJ1-2
CDR3aa: CASSLVSGQANYGYTF

d_gene: TRBD2
v_gene: TRBV7-3
j_gene: TRBJ2-3
CDR3aa: CASSPSTSGRTDTQYF

d_gene: TRBD2
v_gene: TRBV7-2
j_gene: TRBJ2-5
CDR3aa: CASSARGTSSGKETQYF

d_gene: TRBD1
v_gene: TRBV28
j_gene: TRBJ2-7
CDR3aa: CASTHRGQYEQYF

d_gene: -
v_gene: TRBV29-1
j_gene: TRBJ2-3
CDR3aa: CSVEQRATDTQYF

d_gene: TRBD1
v_gene: TRBV6-1
j_gene: TRBJ2-3
CDR3aa: CASSAQGEVWYF

d_gene: TRBD1
v_gene: TRBV7-9
j_gene: TRBJ2-4
CDR3aa: CASSPRQGLAKNIQYF

d_gene: TRBD2
v_gene: TRBV18
j_gene: TRBJ2-1
CDR3aa: CASSPWREVAEQFF

d_gene: TRBD2
v_gene: TRBV27
j_gene: TRBJ2-7
CDR3aa: CASRGTSGSVYEQYF

d_gene: TRBD1
v_gene: TRBV11-2
j_gene: TRBJ1-2
CDR3aa: CASSASFGQGLGYTF

d_gene: -
v_gene: TRBV5-1
j_gene: TRBJ2-2
CDR3aa: CASSFAQKTGELFF

d_gene: TRBD2
v_gene: TRBV6-4
j_gene: TRBJ2-1
CDR3aa: CASSVAGGDYNEQFF

d_gene: -
v_gene: TRBV2
j_gene: TRBJ1-6
CDR3aa: CASSEENRISPLHF

d_gene: TRBD1
v_gene: TRBV11-3
j_gene: TRBJ2-2
CDR3aa: CASSMGQVNTGELFF

d_gene: TRBD1
v_gene: TRBV2
j_gene: TRBJ1-1
CDR3aa: CASSEREGSGGTEAFF

d_gene: -
v_gene: TRBV18
j_gene: TRBJ1-1
CDR3aa: CASSPELGLHGTEAFF

d_gene: -
v_gene: TRBV9
j_gene: TRBJ1-3
CDR3aa: CASSVAEVGNTIYF

d_gene: -
v_gene: TRBV5-1
j_gene: TRBJ2-7
CDR3aa: CASSLGAGDLYEQYF

d_gene: TRBD1
v_gene: TRBV7-2
j_gene: TRBJ1-1
CDR3aa: CASSRGQGRRRGAFF

d_gene: TRBD1
v_gene: TRBV7-2
j_gene: TRBJ1-1
CDR3aa: CASSLVQGETEAFF

d_gene: TRBD1
v_gene: TRBV28
j_gene: TRBJ2-4
CDR3aa: CASSRQGNALGIQYF

d_gene: -
v_gene: TRBV7-9
j_gene: TRBJ2-1
CDR3aa: CASSLGVRSGDEQFF

d_gene: TRBD1
v_gene: TRBV7-9
j_gene: TRBJ1-2
CDR3aa: CASSRGTGVFYGYTF